This T cell receptor beta chain is drawn from a study of blood T cell repertoires in COVID-19 (dated by TCRdb to about 2020). The study in broad terms: The collaborator samples originated in the United States, Italy and Spain and spanned the acute and convalescent phases of COVID-19. The material from the prospective study consisted of cDNA or gDNA derived from T cells, B-cell-depleted T cells, or PBMCs. Deeply sampled blood TCRbeta repertoires from subjects exposed to, actively infected with, or recovered from COVID-19 were included in the dataset. A freely available public database, intended as a resource for researchers studying the immune response to SARS-CoV-2, is where the repertoires were released. The samples were drawn from the first 160 participants of the ongoing ImmuneRACE study and from roughly 1,300 subjects provided by 6 global collaborators. Sample metadata almost always included a de-identified subject ID, COVID-19 status, age in years and sex. HLA class I and class II types, where available, came from metadata supplied by the sample provider rather than from assay-based typing. Study-wide conclusions, independent of this receptor: The amount of clinical and demographic metadata varied by source and participant and was provided uncurated.

Collaborating institutions collected whole blood in K2EDTA tubes following their own protocols. Collaborator samples were shipped for TCRbeta analysis as frozen whole blood, isolated PBMCs, or DNA extracted from either sample type. V loses 4 bases, J loses 2 bases, and the germline ends lie 10 bases apart. The CDR3 runs 14 amino acids, cysteine and phenylalanine included. The retained sequence is limited to the CDR3, 42 bases, with the frame set at the first base. The germline V gene encodes CDR1 LGHDT and CDR2 YNNKEL (reference sequence). The immunoSEQ Assay, a bias-controlled multiplex PCR, was used to amplify TCRbeta CDR3 regions from genomic DNA. Per the original workflow: Nucleated cell counts per sample were estimated from amplification of reference gene primers within the assay. Sequence reads were collapsed and filtered to measure the absolute abundance of every unique TCRbeta CDR3 rearrangement. For each sample, productive Simpson clonality was calculated by taking the square root of Simpson's diversity index across productive rearrangements. TCRdb carries this immuneACCESS record with in-frame sequences only. Its versions omit some clonotypes, under half of them owing to an unresolved V gene in the studies checked, with the rest unexplained. From that table come the V and J calls and clone size; the DNA was used to work out D and trimming. A total of about 53,000 clones appear in this sample, around four fifths of them only once. The ten top clones hold less than 3% of the sample.

With respect to this clone: Its antigen is unknown. No qualities accompany the bases; no much larger clone lies one base away.

The specimen was peripheral blood. The V gene is TRBV3-1 (or the pseudogene TRBV3-2) and the J gene is TRBJ2-3; matching of 6 bases hints at TRBD2 as the D gene. The receptor was isolated from a woman aged 60 to 75 with acute or convalescent COVID-19. The CDR3: CASSRGTTTDTQYF. The nucleotide sequence is given as TGTGCCAGCAGCCGCGGGACCACCACAGATACGCAGTATTTT.